This T cell receptor (beta chain) was documented in a study of CD4 T cells in relation to SARS-CoV-2 and coronaviruses. About the study: No peptide or an HIV-1 Nef peptide pool served as negative control. The study, taken as a whole, reports: Crossreactive clones expanded significantly less to SARS-CoV-2 than monoreactive clones.

This CDR3 comprises 17 residues. Germline V CDR1 and CDR2: MNHNS, SASEGT. V lost 4 bases to trimming and J lost 1 base, with 17 bases between them. With regard to this clone: Its cognate antigen is unknown.

The unexposed donors gave CD4+ T cells in about 2011-2018, prior to COVID-19. The cells were cultured for 9 to 11 days before CD4+ T cells were isolated. Cultures held two million PBMCs per well with around 9.8 IU/ml IL-2. The assay was immunoSEQ multiplex PCR, and TCRdb's table has in-frame clones only and misses some. The sample records about 20,000 clones, 68% being singletons. The clonotype was recovered from a human donor in good health. The source material was CD4+ T cells from PBMCs, cultured in vitro. The rearrangement links TRBV6-1 to TRBJ1-3; tentative D call: TRBD1 (5 bases). The CDR3 bases are TGTGCCAGCAGTGGGGAATACGTCGGGGGGTCTGGAAACACCATATATTTT. As protein: CASSGEYVGGSGNTIYF.